A selection of T cell receptor beta chains follows, all from one sample in a study of cytomegalovirus exposure and HLA in healthy donors. Some clones are missing from TCRdb's copy, which holds only in-frame ones; the method was immunoSEQ multiplex PCR. The sample has 95,000 to 100,000 clones, 85% to 90% seen once. Sequenced: PBMCs. These receptors were collected from a man aged 25 to 45 in good health and CMV-seronegative. Both conserved end residues are part of each CDR3. D genes are given only for firm matches. Clone size appears in some rows only: once, few, many, or a class for an expanded clone.

j_call: TRBJ1-6
d_call: -
v_call: TRBV30
clone_size: -
cdr3_nt: TGTGCCTGGATCCCGGGACATTATAATTCACCCCTCCACTTT
cdr3_aa: CAWIPGHYNSPLHF

j_call: TRBJ2-7
d_call: -
v_call: TRBV18
clone_size: -
cdr3_nt: TGTGCCAGCTCACTATTGGGCGCCGGGGACGAGCAGTACTTC
cdr3_aa: CASSLLGAGDEQYF

j_call: TRBJ1-2
d_call: -
v_call: TRBV6-4
clone_size: -
cdr3_nt: TGTGCCAGCAGACAGGGAGATAACTATGGCTACACCTTC
cdr3_aa: CASRQGDNYGYTF

j_call: TRBJ2-1
d_call: TRBD2
v_call: TRBV19
clone_size: -
cdr3_nt: TGTGCCAGTAGTATAGTAGCGGGAGGGCCCAACAATGAGCAGTTCTTC
cdr3_aa: CASSIVAGGPNNEQFF

j_call: TRBJ1-1
d_call: -
v_call: TRBV6-5
clone_size: -
cdr3_nt: TGTGCCAGCAGTTACTCTGTAGAGACTGAAGCTTTCTTT
cdr3_aa: CASSYSVETEAFF

j_call: TRBJ2-2
d_call: -
v_call: TRBV27
clone_size: few
cdr3_nt: TGTGCCAGCAGTTCCCAGAACACCGGGGAGCTGTTTTTT
cdr3_aa: CASSSQNTGELFF

j_call: TRBJ2-7
d_call: TRBD2
v_call: TRBV9
clone_size: -
cdr3_nt: TGTGCCAGCAGCGCACAGGGACTAGCCTACGAGCAGTACTTC
cdr3_aa: CASSAQGLAYEQYF

j_call: TRBJ2-2
d_call: TRBD1
v_call: TRBV7-3
clone_size: -
cdr3_nt: TGTGCCAGCAGCCCCGGGACAGGGCGATCAGGGGAGCTGTTTTTT
cdr3_aa: CASSPGTGRSGELFF

j_call: TRBJ1-6
d_call: -
v_call: TRBV4-1
clone_size: few
cdr3_nt: TGCGCCAGCAGCCCGCGGGAGGCTGGGGGATCACCCCTCCACTTT
cdr3_aa: CASSPREAGGSPLHF

j_call: TRBJ1-1
d_call: -
v_call: TRBV6-4
clone_size: few
cdr3_nt: TGTGCCAGCAGCTCAGGGGATAACACTGAAGCTTTCTTT
cdr3_aa: CASSSGDNTEAFF

j_call: TRBJ1-2
d_call: TRBD1
v_call: TRBV6-1
clone_size: once
cdr3_nt: TGTGCCAGCAGTCCAACGACAGGGCCTGGCGATGGCTACACCTTC
cdr3_aa: CASSPTTGPGDGYTF

j_call: TRBJ1-1
d_call: -
v_call: TRBV29-1
clone_size: -
cdr3_nt: TGCAGCGTTTGGACTTCTGAAGCTTTCTTT
cdr3_aa: CSVWTSEAFF

j_call: TRBJ2-5
d_call: TRBD2
v_call: TRBV28
clone_size: -
cdr3_nt: TGTGCCAGCAGGGTGGGAGGGTCTGGAGAGACCCAGTACTTC
cdr3_aa: CASRVGGSGETQYF

j_call: TRBJ2-3
d_call: TRBD2
v_call: TRBV29-1
clone_size: few
cdr3_nt: TGCAGCGTTGATGGTAGCGGGAGAAAGTTGCCAGATACGCAGTATTTT
cdr3_aa: CSVDGSGRKLPDTQYF

j_call: TRBJ1-1
d_call: -
v_call: TRBV7-9
clone_size: few
cdr3_nt: TGTGCCAGCAGCTTAGCGGCAACTGAAGCTTTCTTT
cdr3_aa: CASSLAATEAFF

j_call: TRBJ1-1
d_call: -
v_call: TRBV11-2
clone_size: few
cdr3_nt: TGTGCCAGCAGCTCCTACAGCAGGCTAGCAACCACTGAAGCTTTCTTT
cdr3_aa: CASSSYSRLATTEAFF

j_call: TRBJ1-2
d_call: TRBD1
v_call: TRBV6-5
clone_size: -
cdr3_nt: TGTGCCAGCAACCCGGGACAGGGGCACTATGGCTACACCTTC
cdr3_aa: CASNPGQGHYGYTF

j_call: TRBJ2-3
d_call: -
v_call: TRBV5-4
clone_size: -
cdr3_nt: TGTGCCAGCAGCCTAATAAGCACAGATACGCAGTATTTT
cdr3_aa: CASSLISTDTQYF

j_call: TRBJ2-7
d_call: -
v_call: TRBV5-1
clone_size: once
cdr3_nt: TGCGCCAGCAGCTCCCAACCGGGGTCGAGATACGAGCAGTACTTC
cdr3_aa: CASSSQPGSRYEQYF

j_call: TRBJ2-7
d_call: TRBD1
v_call: TRBV7-9
clone_size: few
cdr3_nt: TGTGCCAGCAGCTCTGTTCGAGGGGGCTGGAACGAGCAGTACTTC
cdr3_aa: CASSSVRGGWNEQYF

j_call: TRBJ2-7
d_call: -
v_call: TRBV9
clone_size: few
cdr3_nt: TGTGCCAGCAGCGTAGACCAGCCGGGGATGGAGCAGTACTTC
cdr3_aa: CASSVDQPGMEQYF

j_call: TRBJ2-5
d_call: TRBD2
v_call: TRBV4-3
clone_size: -
cdr3_nt: TGCGCCAGCAGCCAAGAGGGGGTAGCGGGAATGGAGACCCAGTACTTC
cdr3_aa: CASSQEGVAGMETQYF

j_call: TRBJ1-5
d_call: -
v_call: TRBV6-5
clone_size: -
cdr3_nt: TGTGCCAGCAGTCGCCTACGGTCCAATCAGCCCCAGCATTTT
cdr3_aa: CASSRLRSNQPQHF

j_call: TRBJ1-2
d_call: TRBD1
v_call: TRBV15
clone_size: -
cdr3_nt: TGTGCCACCGAGGCCTGGACAGGGGGCACAGGAGGCTACACCTTC
cdr3_aa: CATEAWTGGTGGYTF